This record covers a single T cell receptor beta chain. This clone was counted a single time. The antigen it binds to is not known. Base qualities were left out, and no much larger clone turns up one base away. Using the deep immunoSEQ assay, TCR CDR3 regions were amplified from genomic DNA by multiplex PCR. Extracted genomic DNA from each cell subset was spread evenly across all wells of several immunoSEQ 96-well plates, with each plate serving as a replicate. For sorted subsets, 200 to 250 ng of genomic DNA, equivalent to about 30,000 T cell genomes, went into each replicate PCR. Purified libraries were quantified with a Qubit 3.0 fluorometer, sized on a Bioanalyzer 2100, and re-quantified with the KAPA Library Quantification kit. Every immunoSEQ 96-well plate was sequenced on a dedicated single-read 150-cycle Illumina NextSeq 550 flow cell. For the original study's pipeline: Because only junctional sequences without quality scores were contained in the immunoSEQ output, filtering matching that applied to full-length reads could not be performed. To assign V/J genes and CDR3, sequences were annotated against IMGT germline references using PyIR, a Python wrapper for IgBLAST v1.9. Reads were removed for weak V/J assignments (E-value above 1e-6), missing CDR3, stop codons, out-of-frame junctions, or ambiguous translated residues. V3J clonotypes were defined as sequences sharing the same inferred V gene, J gene, and CDR3 amino acid sequence. Percentage overlap between repertoires was calculated by dividing the number of shared unique clonotypes by the size of the smaller repertoire. Richness of each repertoire was evaluated using RTK rarefaction, the Chao1 estimator, and Recon v2.1 estimates of unobserved clonotypes. Generation probabilities for all TCRbeta clonotypes obtained by the gDNA method from a few donors were computed using OLGA. Drawn from immuneACCESS, this table holds only the in-frame rearrangements with V and J called that TCRdb kept. Clones are partly lost; checked studies trace under half to an unresolved V gene and leave the rest unexplained. The V and J calls and the clone size are those of that table, but D and trimming were determined from the DNA. This sample holds millions of clones; 90% to 95% were observed only once. The ten largest make up 0.35% to 0.45% of the sample.

The donors were healthy, HIV-negative adults with no recently reported acute infections or vaccinations. All donors were Caucasian adults living in Nashville, Tennessee, USA. CD4+ T cells were enriched by magnetic negative selection, after which naive cells were positively selected on CD45RA and the negative fraction was taken as the memory subset. Blood was obtained by leukapheresis, after which PBMCs were separated by Ficoll-Histopaque density gradient centrifugation and cryopreserved in liquid nitrogen vapor phase. Purity and quantity of every magnetically sorted T cell population were checked by analytical flow cytometry. Each sorted fraction had its genomic DNA isolated and then quantified by UV absorbance on a Nanodrop 2000c. The data derive from a study of shared clonotypes between healthy human individuals (TCRdb year 2020). For the study in its entirety: The cohort included a few men and two women between 18 and 49 years of age. To increase sequencing depth and limit assay-specific biases, different laboratories used diverse techniques to prepare libraries and sequence TCR repertoires. Per donor, three plates each were used for CD4 naive and CD4 memory, two for CD8 naive, and one for CD8 memory. Each donor's leukapheresis produced roughly between roughly 0.85 and 10 billion PBMCs. To estimate repertoire size and how much clonotype sharing occurs between individuals, the study deeply sequenced the blood TCR repertoires of roughly 5 healthy adults. General conclusions and limits of the study: Compared with non-shared clonotypes, the clonotypes found in all four sorted-subset donors had higher generation probabilities. The genetic and exposure-history diversity represented was limited by the small number of donors. When several donors were compared, the shared fraction of clonotypes was 5% to 6.5% for naive CD4, about 4% for naive CD8, roughly 2.5% for memory CD4, and roughly 0.4% for memory CD8. Pairwise subsampling indicated that sequencing depth was expected to affect the degree of clonotype sharing among donors. Sampling was limited to blood, and TCR repertoires in tissue likely differ from TCR repertoires in blood. Naive subsets generally had larger estimated clonotype richness than memory subsets. Even with the large sequencing depth, rarefaction of the sorted-subset datasets indicated that sequencing was incomplete.

Deletion took 2 bases off V and 5 bases off J, with a span of 9 bases between the germline ends. The CDR3 measures 12 amino acids from cysteine to phenylalanine. This entry keeps only the CDR3 DNA: 36 bases, framed from base 1. For CDR1 and CDR2, the germline V gene (reference sequence) lists GTSNPN and SVGIG. The rearrangement joined TRBV30 to TRBJ2-5; the D gene cannot be resolved reliably. Sequences were obtained from naive CD4+ T cells from PBMCs. Interpreted using the paper, the cell subset or site label stands for: CD45RA+ positively selected. This sequence originates from a man younger than 30 in good health. Some clones in this sample may be carry-over from other donors' samples. The nucleotide sequence is given as TGTGCCTGGAGTCCTGGGTTGGAGACCCAGTACTTC. Its protein reads: CAWSPGLETQYF. The reference TRBV30 and TRBJ2-5 proteins fill in what lies around the CDR3, so the full variable domain reads SQTIHQWPATLVQPVGSPLSLECTVEGTSNPNLYWYRQAAGRGLQLLFYSVGIGQISSEVPQNLSASRPQDRQFILSSKKLLLSDSGFYLCAWSPGLETQYFGPGTRLLVL.